This T cell receptor (beta chain) was captured by sequencing in a study of control samples from healthy donors and cancer patients (dated by TCRdb to 2020 to 2022). Libraries were built with the immunoSEQ multiplex PCR assay. TCRdb limited this immuneACCESS table to in-frame rearrangements with V and J called. A share of clones is missing; checked studies link under half to unresolved V genes, and the rest is unexplained. This sample is represented by 390,000 or so clones; more than 80% of them were singletons. The ten largest make up 5% to 7% of the sample. As for this clone: The antigen this receptor binds is unknown. The input lacks base qualities; no much larger clone sits a single base away.

From the cysteine up to the phenylalanine, the CDR3 has a length of 16 residues. Only the CDR3 DNA stays, 48 bases, in frame from base 1. According to the germline V gene, CDR1 reads SGHRS and CDR2 reads YFSETQ. Unmatched junction bases come to 7, with V trimmed by 3 bases and J by 4 bases. The sequence is built from TRBV5-1 and TRBJ2-1; 10 central nucleotides agree with TRBD2. What was sequenced was PBMCs. This sequence was found in a man aged 35 to 55 with head and neck cancer. The nucleotide sequence is given as TGCGCCAGCAGCTCTACCGGGACTAGCGAATACAATGAGCAGTTCTTC. It translates as CASSSTGTSEYNEQFF. This CDR3, with the reference TRBV5-1 and TRBJ2-1 proteins standing in past its ends, gives the full variable domain KAGVTQTPRYLIKTRGQQVTLSCSPISGHRSVSWYQQTPGQGLQFLFEYFSETQRNKGNFPGRFSGRQFSNSRSEMNVSTLELGDSALYLCASSSTGTSEYNEQFFGPGTRLTVL.